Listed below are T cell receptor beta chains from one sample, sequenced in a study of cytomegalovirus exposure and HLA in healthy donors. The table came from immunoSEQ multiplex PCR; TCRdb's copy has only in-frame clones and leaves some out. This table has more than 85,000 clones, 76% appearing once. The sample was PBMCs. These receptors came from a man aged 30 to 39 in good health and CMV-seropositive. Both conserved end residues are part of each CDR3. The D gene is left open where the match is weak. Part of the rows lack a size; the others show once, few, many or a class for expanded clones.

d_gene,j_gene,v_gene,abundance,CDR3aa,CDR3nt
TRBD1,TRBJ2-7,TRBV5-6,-,CASSSTGVALYEQYF,TGTGCCAGCAGCTCCACAGGGGTCGCACTCTACGAGCAGTACTTC
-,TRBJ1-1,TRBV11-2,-,CASSSSLRPGENTEAFF,TGTGCCAGCAGCTCAAGCCTGCGACCGGGGGAGAACACTGAAGCTTTCTTT
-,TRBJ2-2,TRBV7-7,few,CASSLRDTGELFF,TGTGCTAGCAGCTTGCGAGACACCGGGGAGCTGTTTTTT
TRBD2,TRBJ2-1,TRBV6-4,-,CASSERGGLHEQFF,TGTGCCAGCAGTGAACGGGGGGGCCTGCATGAGCAGTTCTTC
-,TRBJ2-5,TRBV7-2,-,CASSFPTGRLETQYF,TGTGCCAGCAGCTTTCCGACAGGGAGGTTAGAGACCCAGTACTTC
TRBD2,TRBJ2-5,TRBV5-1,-,CASRWGLGGGQETQYF,TGCGCCAGCAGGTGGGGACTAGGGGGAGGCCAAGAGACCCAGTACTTC
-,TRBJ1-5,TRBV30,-,CAWSVDGSQPQHF,TGTGCCTGGAGTGTAGACGGGAGCCAGCCCCAGCATTTT
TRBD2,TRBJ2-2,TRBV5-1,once,CASRRTSGGRTGELFF,TGCGCCAGCAGACGGACTAGCGGGGGTCGGACCGGGGAGCTGTTTTTT
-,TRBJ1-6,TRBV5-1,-,CASSLAGGDRSPLHF,TGCGCCAGCAGCTTGGCCGGAGGGGACCGTTCACCCCTCCACTTT
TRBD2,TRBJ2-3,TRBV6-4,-,CASSTSGFGTDTQYF,TGTGCCAGCAGCACTAGCGGCTTCGGCACAGATACGCAGTATTTT
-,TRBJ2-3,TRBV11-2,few,CASSPWDNTDTQYF,TGTGCCAGCAGCCCCTGGGACAACACAGATACGCAGTATTTT
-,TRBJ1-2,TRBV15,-,CATSQKPGDYGYTF,TGTGCCACCAGCCAAAAACCGGGAGATTATGGCTACACCTTC
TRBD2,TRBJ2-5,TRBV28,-,CASAAGVQETQYF,TGTGCCAGCGCGGCGGGGGTACAAGAGACCCAGTACTTC
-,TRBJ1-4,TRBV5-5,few,CASSFGGTYPNEKLFF,TGTGCCAGCAGCTTCGGGGGGACGTACCCTAATGAAAAACTGTTTTTT
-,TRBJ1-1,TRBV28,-,CASSPPGGLAEAFF,TGTGCCAGCAGTCCCCCCGGTGGACTCGCTGAAGCTTTCTTT
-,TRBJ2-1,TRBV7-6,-,CASSLAPLPAGEQFF,TGTGCCAGCAGCTTAGCCCCCCTGCCGGCGGGGGAGCAGTTCTTC
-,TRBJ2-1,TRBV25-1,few,CASSEYKGNYNEQFF,TGTGCCAGCAGTGAATATAAGGGGAACTACAATGAGCAGTTCTTC
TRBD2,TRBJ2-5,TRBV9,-,CASSTGNVPAGGGGETQYF,TGTGCCAGCAGCACCGGAAACGTCCCAGCGGGGGGCGGCGGGGAGACCCAGTACTTC
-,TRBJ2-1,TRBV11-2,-,CASSPDPTLARYNEQFF,TGTGCCAGCAGCCCCGACCCAACCCTAGCGCGTTACAATGAGCAGTTCTTC
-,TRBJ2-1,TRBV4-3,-,CASSQEYGELGEQFF,TGCGCCAGCAGCCAAGAGTATGGGGAGTTAGGTGAGCAGTTCTTC
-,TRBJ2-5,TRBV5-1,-,CASSLAPRREGAQYF,TGCGCCAGCAGCTTGGCCCCACGGAGGGAAGGGGCCCAGTACTTC
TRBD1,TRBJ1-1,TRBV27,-,CASSYGWDSPSEAFF,TGTGCCAGCAGTTACGGGTGGGACAGTCCTTCTGAAGCTTTCTTT
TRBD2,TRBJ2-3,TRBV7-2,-,CASSLVGASGGFTDTQYF,TGTGCCAGCAGCTTAGTTGGGGCTAGCGGGGGGTTCACAGATACGCAGTATTTT
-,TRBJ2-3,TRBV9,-,CASTASTGITTDTQYF,TGTGCCAGCACCGCTTCTACGGGGATTACCACAGATACGCAGTATTTT
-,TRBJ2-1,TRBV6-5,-,CASSQNNEQFF,TGTGCCAGCAGCCAAAACAATGAGCAGTTCTTC
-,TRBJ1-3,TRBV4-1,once,CASSPDLFFSGNTIYF,TGCGCCAGCAGCCCCGATCTATTCTTCTCTGGAAACACCATATATTTT
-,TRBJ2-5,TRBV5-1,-,CASSLSEETQYF,TGCGCCAGCAGCTTAAGCGAGGAGACCCAGTACTTC
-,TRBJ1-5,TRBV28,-,CASSSKGDYNQPQHF,TGTGCCAGCAGTTCCAAAGGGGATTACAATCAGCCCCAGCATTTT
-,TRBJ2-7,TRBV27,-,CASSLSVPYEQYF,TGTGCCAGCAGTTTATCGGTCCCGTACGAGCAGTACTTC
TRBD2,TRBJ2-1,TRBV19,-,CASSRTSGVTYNEQFF,TGCGCCAGTAGCAGGACTAGCGGGGTTACCTACAATGAGCAGTTCTTC
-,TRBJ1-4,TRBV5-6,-,CASSLKAGWDEKLFF,TGTGCCAGCAGCTTGAAGGCAGGGTGGGATGAAAAACTGTTTTTT
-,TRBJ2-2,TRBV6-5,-,CASRLTQNTGELFF,TGTGCCAGCAGGTTAACACAGAACACCGGGGAGCTGTTTTTT
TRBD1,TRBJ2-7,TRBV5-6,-,CASSLRDRIVYEQYF,TGTGCCAGCAGCTTGCGGGACAGGATCGTCTACGAGCAGTACTTC
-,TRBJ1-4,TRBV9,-,CASSVATGEKLFF,TGTGCCAGCAGCGTAGCTACCGGTGAAAAACTGTTTTTT
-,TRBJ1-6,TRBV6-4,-,CASSKAGDSPLHF,TGTGCCAGCAGTAAGGCGGGGGATTCACCCCTCCACTTT
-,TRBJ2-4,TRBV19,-,CASSMWRTEPKNIQYF,TGTGCCAGTAGTATGTGGCGAACGGAGCCTAAAAACATTCAGTACTTC
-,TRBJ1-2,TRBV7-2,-,CASSSGISLGGYTF,TGTGCCAGCAGCTCAGGGATATCCTTGGGTGGCTACACCTTC
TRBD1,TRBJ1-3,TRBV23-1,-,CASSQSGTGEGENTIYF,TGCGCCAGCAGTCAATCGGGTACAGGGGAAGGCGAAAACACCATATATTTT
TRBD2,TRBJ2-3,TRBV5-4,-,CASSPGSGGWDTQYF,TGTGCCAGCAGCCCCGGGAGCGGGGGGTGGGATACGCAGTATTTT
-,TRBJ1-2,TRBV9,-,CASSSYLGYTF,TGTGCCAGCAGCTCTTATTTGGGCTACACCTTC
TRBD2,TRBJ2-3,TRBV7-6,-,CASSLPGGLADTQYF,TGTGCCAGCAGCTTACCGGGGGGTCTCGCAGATACGCAGTATTTT
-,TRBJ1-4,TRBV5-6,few,CASSPGATNEKLFF,TGTGCCAGCAGTCCAGGGGCAACTAATGAAAAACTGTTTTTT
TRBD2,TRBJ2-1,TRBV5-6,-,CASSPPSGGGNEQFF,TGTGCCAGCAGCCCCCCTAGCGGGGGGGGCAATGAGCAGTTCTTC
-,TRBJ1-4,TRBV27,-,CASSKGYNEKLFF,TGTGCCAGCAGTAAGGGGTATAATGAAAAACTGTTTTTT
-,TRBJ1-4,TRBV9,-,CASSPRLIGEKLFF,TGTGCCAGCAGCCCCCGACTTATCGGGGAAAAACTGTTTTTT
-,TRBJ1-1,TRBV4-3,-,CASSQDGVNTEAFF,TGCGCCAGCAGCCAAGACGGTGTGAACACTGAAGCTTTCTTT
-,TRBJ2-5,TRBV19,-,CASSITNQETQYF,TGTGCCAGTAGTATAACAAACCAAGAGACCCAGTACTTC
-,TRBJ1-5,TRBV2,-,CASSVWGGNQPQHF,TGTGCCAGCAGTGTCTGGGGAGGCAATCAGCCCCAGCATTTT
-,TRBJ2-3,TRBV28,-,CASRVVGGQNTDTQYF,TGTGCCAGCAGAGTGGTCGGGGGACAGAACACAGATACGCAGTATTTT
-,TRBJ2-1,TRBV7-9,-,CASSLARDEQFF,TGTGCCAGCAGCTTAGCTAGAGATGAGCAGTTCTTC
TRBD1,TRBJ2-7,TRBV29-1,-,CSARDRDVEQYF,TGCAGCGCCCGGGACAGGGACGTCGAGCAGTACTTC